This passage covers 27 T cell receptor beta chains from one sample sequenced in a study of immune characteristics of hereditary and idiopathic chronic pancreatitis. Profiled with immunoSEQ multiplex PCR; TCRdb holds only in-frame clones, not every one. The sample lists roughly 13,000 clones; around 67% were seen once. Patients having total pancreatectomy with islet autotransplantation provided the chronic pancreatitis pancreas tissue. The source material was pancreas tissue with hereditary chronic pancreatitis. Receptors originate from a human donor with chronic pancreatitis.

The chain joins TRBV12-3 or TRBV12-4 to TRBJ1-4, with D unresolved. Trimming stripped 10 bases from V and 4 bases from J, with 13 bases between. The CDR3 sequence is 13 residues long. Written as DNA, the CDR3 is TGTGCCACCGGTGCGGCAAGTAATGAAAAACTGTTTTTT. This translates into CATGAASNEKLFF.

This rearrangement joins TRBV7-8 to TRBJ2-1; D gene uncertain. V gave up 2 bases and J gave up 8 bases, with 13 bases separating them. This CDR3 has 14 residues. CDR1 is SGHVS, CDR2 FQNEAQ, per germline. CDR3 loop: CASSLHPASDEQFF. The CDR3 bases are TGTGCCAGCAGCTTACATCCCGCATCCGATGAGCAGTTCTTC.

The J gene is TRBJ2-3, the V gene TRBV30; weak D call: TRBD2 (6 bases). V shed 0 bases and J shed 2 bases, with 9 bases lying between them. Germline assignment: CDR1 GTSNPN and CDR2 SVGIG (reference sequence). This CDR3 contains 14 residues. The CDR3 DNA is TGTGCCTGGAGTGTTGGAGGGAACACAGATACGCAGTATTTT. Encoded protein: CAWSVGGNTDTQYF.

This clone was detected a few times. The chain carries TRBV3-1 (or the pseudogene TRBV3-2) and TRBJ1-2; D uncertain. Germline assignment: CDR1 LGHDT and CDR2 YNNKEL (reference sequence). Trimming shortened V by 0 bases and J by 1 base, and 6 bases separated the two germline ends. The CDR3 covers 14 residues. CDR3: CASSQDHSNYGYTF. The CDR3 nucleotides are TGTGCCAGCAGCCAAGATCACAGTAACTATGGCTACACCTTC.

V and J are TRBV14 and TRBJ1-1; possibly TRBD1 for D (5 bases). Trimming shortened V by 4 bases and J by 1 base, and 19 bases separated the two germline ends. CDR3 length: 17 amino acids. Germline values: CDR1 SGHDN, CDR2 FVKESK. This CDR3 reads CASSRLGVRTENTEAFF. The DNA of the CDR3 is TGTGCCAGCAGCCGACTAGGGGTTCGGACCGAGAACACTGAAGCTTTCTTT.

This chain connects TRBV5-1 to TRBJ2-1, with 9 bases lining up with TRBD2. The CDR3 is made up of 15 amino acids. Trimming removed 0 bases from V and 6 bases from J; junction bases left unmatched: 4. Germline-derived CDR1 and CDR2 are SGHRS and YFSETQ. CDR3: CASSLEAGGGNEQFF. CDR3 DNA sequence: TGCGCCAGCAGCTTGGAGGCGGGAGGGGGCAATGAGCAGTTCTTC.

The genes are TRBV20-1 and TRBJ2-5, with D perhaps TRBD1 or TRBD2 (5 bases each). Trimming stripped 7 bases from V and 5 bases from J, with 8 bases between. This CDR3 has 10 residues. Germline values: CDR1 DFQATT, CDR2 SNEGSKA (reference sequence). The CDR3 sequence is CSGGWETQYF. CDR3 in DNA: TGCAGTGGGGGGTGGGAGACCCAGTACTTC.

CDR3 region: CASSDLEETQYF. CDR3 in DNA: TGTGCCAGCAGTGACTTAGAAGAGACCCAGTACTTC. The chain combines TRBV6-4 with TRBJ2-5; D is ambiguous. Trimming left V 1 base short and J 3 bases short, with 3 bases between. Per the germline V gene, CDR1 is MRHNA and CDR2 is SNTAGT. The CDR3 length is 12 residues.

The chain couples TRBV28 to TRBJ1-5; D ambiguous. Germline values: CDR1 MDHEN, CDR2 SYDVKM. Deletions cut 3 bases from V and 6 bases from J, with 9 bases between. The CDR3 length is 13 residues. The CDR3 protein is CASSFPGFQPQHF. The DNA for the CDR3 is TGTGCCAGCAGTTTCCCAGGCTTTCAGCCCCAGCATTTT.

The genes are TRBV14 and TRBJ2-7; D is uncertain. The CDR3 is 13 residues long. The V end lost 4 bases, the J end lost 2 bases, and 9 bases lay between the germline ends. Germline CDR1 reads SGHDN; CDR2 reads FVKESK. The CDR3 bases are TGTGCCAGCAGCCCGACGTCACCCTACGAGCAGTACTTC. Translating it yields CASSPTSPYEQYF.

This chain joins TRBV15 and TRBJ1-3; D remains unclear. The V and J ends lost 3 bases and 6 bases respectively, with 6 bases between them. Germline CDR1 and CDR2: LNHNV and YYDKDF (reference sequence). The CDR3 totals 12 residues. The CDR3 region is CATSSWANTIYF. CDR3 DNA: TGTGCCACCAGCAGCTGGGCAAACACCATATATTTT.

The J gene is TRBJ1-1, the V gene TRBV6-6, with D possibly being TRBD1 (5 bases). The germline V gene encodes CDR1 MNHNY and CDR2 SVGAGI (reference sequence). Trimming left V 4 bases short and J 1 base short, with 16 bases between. The CDR3 sequence is 16 residues long. CDR3 DNA: TGTGCCAGCAGTTCCGGCCGGGGGGGAGGGAACACTGAAGCTTTCTTT. As protein: CASSSGRGGGNTEAFF.

This chain connects TRBV5-1 to TRBJ2-2, with TRBD2 matching over 7 bases. Germline assignment: CDR1 SGHRS and CDR2 YFSETQ. After removal of 7 bases from V and 4 bases from J, the junction contained 10 bases not matched to a gene. This CDR3 region has 15 residues. The CDR3 nucleotides read TGCGCCAGCGCAACGGGACTAACCCGCACCGGGGAGCTGTTTTTT. It translates to CASATGLTRTGELFF.

The gene calls are TRBV5-1 and TRBJ1-4; TRBD1 matches 7 bases. Germline V lookup: CDR1 SGHRS, CDR2 YFSETQ. The trim removed 5 bases at V and 7 bases at J, leaving 11 bases unmatched. The CDR3 sequence is 15 residues long. Written as DNA, the CDR3 is TGCGCCAGCAGGGCCCAGACAGGGTCGGGTGAAAAACTGTTTTTT. Translated: CASRAQTGSGEKLFF.

In the case of this clone: This CDR3 is also generated by other DNA sequences in the sample. This chain links TRBV6-6 with TRBJ1-2; a weak D match, TRBD1 (5 bases). The CDR3 is made up of 14 amino acids. In germline, CDR1 is MNHNY, CDR2 SVGAGI (reference sequence). The ends were cut back, 4 bases at V and 0 bases at J, with 9 bases in the middle. CDR3 sequence reads: CASSSGTANYGYTF. In DNA, the CDR3 is TGTGCCAGCAGTTCTGGGACGGCTAACTATGGCTACACCTTC.

By sample share, this clone is medium-sized. One end of the junction is discordant with germline, which a read error may explain. V usage is TRBV6-4 and J usage is TRBJ2-1; TRBD1 agrees at 7 bases. Germline lookup yields CDR1 MRHNA and CDR2 SNTAGT. The CDR3 is made up of 14 amino acids. CDR3 coding DNA: TGTGCCAGCAGTAACTCAGGGGGAAGAAATGAGCAGTTCTTC. It encodes CASSNSGGRNEQFF.

The rearrangement joins TRBV5-1 to TRBJ1-1; unclear D gene. The CDR3 totals 14 residues. CDR1 SGHRS and CDR2 YFSETQ come from the germline V gene. The ends were cut back, 4 bases at V and 1 base at J, with 11 bases in the middle. The chain's CDR3 is CASSGTQTNTEAFF. The CDR3 nucleotides read TGCGCCAGCAGCGGCACTCAGACGAACACTGAAGCTTTCTTT.

The rearrangement links TRBV28 to TRBJ1-2; D not resolved. Germline CDR1 MDHEN, CDR2 SYDVKM. The V end was cut by 2 bases, the J end by 5 bases, with 9 bases between. The CDR3 totals 13 residues. For the CDR3, the DNA is TGTGCCAGCAGTTTAAAACTTCGATATGGCTACACCTTC. Amino acids: CASSLKLRYGYTF.

The rearrangement joins TRBV19 to TRBJ2-3, with TRBD2 identical over 7 bases. The CDR3 has 16 amino acids. CDR1 is LNHDA and CDR2 is SQIVND in the germline V gene (reference sequence). J was trimmed by 2 bases and V by 4 bases; bases with no gene match: 9. Here the CDR3 reads CASSKWGGRTTDTQYF. The CDR3 DNA sequence: TGTGCCAGTAGTAAGTGGGGCGGGAGAACCACAGATACGCAGTATTTT.

The chain is built from TRBV2 and TRBJ1-1; D may be TRBD1 (5 bases). The germline V and J ends were trimmed by 5 bases and 6 bases, with 16 bases remaining between them. Germline-derived CDR1 and CDR2 are SNHLY and FYNNEI. The CDR3 loop spans 14 amino acids. The CDR3 DNA follows: TGTGCCAGCAGTCCCAGGGCAAGTAGCGCTGAAGCTTTCTTT. The encoded protein is CASSPRASSAEAFF.

The chain uses TRBV19 and TRBJ2-2, with D possibly TRBD2 on 6 matching bases. Germline V CDR1 and CDR2: LNHDA, SQIVND (reference sequence). This CDR3 is built from 13 residues. Trimming took 8 bases from V and 1 from J, leaving 8 bases between them. CDR3 DNA: TGTGCCAGTTTGGGACTGAACACCGGGGAGCTGTTTTTT. Protein sequence: CASLGLNTGELFF.

This clone was recorded a few times. The chain employs TRBV5-1 and TRBJ1-4, with D perhaps matching TRBD1 (5 bases). The CDR3 runs to 13 residues. Germline CDR1 reads SGHRS; CDR2 reads YFSETQ. Trimming shortened V by 4 bases and J by 7 bases, and 11 bases separated the two germline ends. The CDR3 sequence is CASSVGTTEKLFF. Written as DNA, the CDR3 is TGCGCCAGCAGCGTGGGGACGACTGAAAAACTGTTTTTT.

The chain combines TRBV12-3 or TRBV12-4 with TRBJ2-3; a weak D match, TRBD1 (5 bases). V lost 5 bases and J 5 bases, leaving 8 bases between the germline ends. This CDR3 has 12 residues. Here the CDR3 reads CASSRTQDTQYF. The CDR3 DNA reads as TGTGCCAGCAGTAGGACACAAGATACGCAGTATTTT.

The V call is TRBV24-1, the J call TRBJ2-3; 10 bases fit TRBD1. The V gene end was trimmed by 3 bases and the J gene end by 2 bases; junction bases not matched to a gene: 4. The CDR3 consists of 16 residues. From germline, CDR1 is KGHDR and CDR2 SFDVKD. The CDR3 sequence is CATSDAGTGDTDTQYF. In DNA form, the CDR3 reads TGTGCCACCAGTGATGCCGGGACAGGGGACACAGATACGCAGTATTTT.

This clone qualifies as medium-sized. The chain couples TRBV2 to TRBJ1-2; the D gene is possibly TRBD1 (5 bases). Germline CDR1 and CDR2: SNHLY and FYNNEI. This CDR3 contains 18 residues. The ends were cut back, 5 bases at V and 0 bases at J, with 22 bases in the middle. CDR3 region: CASSLGHFSAVANYGYTF. Here the CDR3 DNA reads TGTGCCAGCAGTCTAGGACACTTCAGCGCAGTGGCTAACTATGGCTACACCTTC.

The CDR3 is CASSPDPGLAGGRTDTQYF. The CDR3 DNA sequence: TGTGCCAGCAGTCCAGACCCGGGACTAGCGGGAGGGAGGACAGATACGCAGTATTTT. The V and J genes are TRBV6-6 and TRBJ2-3; 16 bases are shared with TRBD2. The CDR3 totals 19 residues. Losses at the gene ends were 5 bases for V and 3 bases for J; bases not matched to a gene: 11. CDR1 MNHNY and CDR2 SVGAGI come from the germline V gene (reference sequence).

J is TRBJ1-5 and V is TRBV6-5; TRBD1 matches at 8 bases. V lost 6 bases and J lost 12; bases outside the gene matches: 16. Germline assignment: CDR1 MNHEY and CDR2 SVGAGI. This CDR3 spans 15 amino acids. The DNA of the CDR3 is TGTGCCAGCAGGGGCCAGTCTACAACAGGGGGGGGCCAGCATTTT. Its protein is CASRGQSTTGGGQHF.